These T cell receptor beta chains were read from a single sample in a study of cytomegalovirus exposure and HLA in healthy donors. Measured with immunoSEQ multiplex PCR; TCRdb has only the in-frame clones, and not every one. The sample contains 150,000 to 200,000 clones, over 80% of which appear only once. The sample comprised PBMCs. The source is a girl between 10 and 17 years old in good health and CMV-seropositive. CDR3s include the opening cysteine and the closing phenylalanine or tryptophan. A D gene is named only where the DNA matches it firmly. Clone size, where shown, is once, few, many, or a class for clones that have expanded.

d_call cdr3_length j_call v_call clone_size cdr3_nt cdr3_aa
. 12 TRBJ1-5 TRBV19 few TGTGCCAGTAGTATGGGATTGCGGGCCCAGCATTTT CASSMGLRAQHF
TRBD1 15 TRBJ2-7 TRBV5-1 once TGCGCCAGCAGCTTATGGGACAGGGAAGGCTACGAGCAGTACTTC CASSLWDREGYEQYF
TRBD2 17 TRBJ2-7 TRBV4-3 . TGCGCCAGCAGCCAAGAAGTCGCCGGACTAGCGGGACGCGAGCAGTACTTC CASSQEVAGLAGREQYF
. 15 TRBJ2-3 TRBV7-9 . TGTGCCAGCAGCTTAGTAAGCGGGAGCACAGATACGCAGTATTTT CASSLVSGSTDTQYF
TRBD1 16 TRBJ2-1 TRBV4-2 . TGTGCCAGCAGCCAAGAGACAGGGTTTCCCTACAATGAGCAGTTCTTC CASSQETGFPYNEQFF
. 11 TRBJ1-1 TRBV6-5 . TGTGCCAGCACCGGGGACACTGAAGCTTTCTTT CASTGDTEAFF
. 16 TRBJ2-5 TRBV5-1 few TGCGCCAGCAGCTGGGGGGCTAGCGGACAAGTAGAGACCCAGTACTTC CASSWGASGQVETQYF
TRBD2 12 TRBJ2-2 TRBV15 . TGTGCCACCAGGAGCGGGGCCGGGGAGCTGTTTTTT CATRSGAGELFF
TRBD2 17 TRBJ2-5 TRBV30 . TGTGCCTGGAGTAGGAGTAGGACTAGCGGGTACCAAGAGACCCAGTACTTC CAWSRSRTSGYQETQYF
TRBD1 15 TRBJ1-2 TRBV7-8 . TGTGCCAGCAGCCCCCGGGACAGGGGGGTAAGGGGCTACACCTTC CASSPRDRGVRGYTF
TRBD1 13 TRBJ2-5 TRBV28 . TGTGCCAGTGGACAGGGGGCTGGTGAGACCCAGTACTTC CASGQGAGETQYF
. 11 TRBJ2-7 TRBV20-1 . TGCAGTGCTAGATCCAGCTACGAGCAGTACTTC CSARSSYEQYF
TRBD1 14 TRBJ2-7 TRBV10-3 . TGTGCCATCAGAGGGACAGGGAGGGATAGCGAGCAGTACTTC CAIRGTGRDSEQYF
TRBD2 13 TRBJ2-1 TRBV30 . TGTGCCTGGAGTTCCGGGAGGGGCAATGAGCAGTTCTTC CAWSSGRGNEQFF
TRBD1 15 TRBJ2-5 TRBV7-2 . TGTGCCAGCAGCTTAGCCGGGACAGGACAAGAGACCCAGTACTTC CASSLAGTGQETQYF
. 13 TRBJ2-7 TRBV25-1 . TGTGCCAGCAGTGAATCACCCAGCTACGAGCAGTACTTC CASSESPSYEQYF
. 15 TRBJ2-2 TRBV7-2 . TGTGCCAGCAGTTTGACTTTCTCGAACACCGGGGAGCTGTTTTTT CASSLTFSNTGELFF
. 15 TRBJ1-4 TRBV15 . TGTGCCACCAGCCCTAGGACAGCAACTAATGAAAAACTGTTTTTT CATSPRTATNEKLFF
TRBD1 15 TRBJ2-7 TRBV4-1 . TGCGCCAGCAGCCTCCGAGGGACAGGGCCCTACGAGCAGTACTTC CASSLRGTGPYEQYF
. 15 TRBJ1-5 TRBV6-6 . TGTGCCAGCAGTTACTCGGCGGGAGGCAATCAGCCCCAGCATTTT CASSYSAGGNQPQHF
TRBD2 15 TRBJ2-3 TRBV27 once TGTGCCAGCAGTTCGACCTGGGGGGGAACAGATACGCAGTATTTT CASSSTWGGTDTQYF
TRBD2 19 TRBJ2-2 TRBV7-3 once TGTGCCAGCAGCTTAAGCCCCTCCCTAGCGGGAGGGAGGACCGGGGAGCTGTTTTTT CASSLSPSLAGGRTGELFF
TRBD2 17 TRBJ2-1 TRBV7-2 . TGTGCCAGCAGCTTAGAGACTAGCGGCCCTTCCTACAATGAGCAGTTCTTC CASSLETSGPSYNEQFF
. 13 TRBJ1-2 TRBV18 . TGTGCCAGCTCACCAGAAGGGGCCTATGGCTACACCTTC CASSPEGAYGYTF
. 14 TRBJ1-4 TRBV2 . TGTGCCAGCAGTAGGGACGGACTAAATGAAAAACTGTTTTTT CASSRDGLNEKLFF
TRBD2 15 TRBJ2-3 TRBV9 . TGTGCCAGCAGCTATAGCGGGAGAAGGACAGATACGCAGTATTTT CASSYSGRRTDTQYF
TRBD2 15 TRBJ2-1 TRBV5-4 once TGTGCCAGCAGCATTATGGGACTAGCCTCCAATGAGCAGTTCTTC CASSIMGLASNEQFF
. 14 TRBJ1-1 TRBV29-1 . TGCAGCGTTGGACTGACAGGCCGAGGCACTGAAGCTTTCTTT CSVGLTGRGTEAFF
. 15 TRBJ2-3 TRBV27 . TGTGCCAGCAGTTTCACTACTTGGGGCACAGATACGCAGTATTTT CASSFTTWGTDTQYF
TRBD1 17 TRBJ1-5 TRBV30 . TGTGCCTGGAGCCAAGGACAGGGGGCTTGGGACAATCAGCCCCAGCATTTT CAWSQGQGAWDNQPQHF
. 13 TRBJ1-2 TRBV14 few TGTGCCAGCAGCCAAGATGCCAGGGTCGGCTACACCTTC CASSQDARVGYTF
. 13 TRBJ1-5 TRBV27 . TGTGCCAGCAGTTTTCTTAGCAATCAGCCCCAGCATTTT CASSFLSNQPQHF
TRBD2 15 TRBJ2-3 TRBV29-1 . TGCAGCGTTGGTTACCTAGCGGGCTTGGGGGATACGCAGTATTTT CSVGYLAGLGDTQYF
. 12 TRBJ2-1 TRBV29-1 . TGCAGCGTCGACCTTCGAGCAGGAGAGCAGTTCTTC CSVDLRAGEQFF
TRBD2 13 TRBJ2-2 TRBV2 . TGTGCAGCGGGAGGTAGGGGGCCCGGGGAGCTGTTTTTT CAAGGRGPGELFF
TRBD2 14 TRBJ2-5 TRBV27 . TGTGCCAGCAGTTTAACGGGAGGGGAAGAGACCCAGTACTTC CASSLTGGEETQYF
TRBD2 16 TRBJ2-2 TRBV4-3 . TGCGCCAGCAGCCAAGTTCTAGCGGGAGTGACCGGGGAGCTGTTTTTT CASSQVLAGVTGELFF
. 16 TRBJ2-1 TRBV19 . TGTGCCAGTAGTATAGATTGGAGGGAGTGGGGCAATGAGCAGTTCTTC CASSIDWREWGNEQFF
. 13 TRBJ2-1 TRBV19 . TGTGCCAGTAGTAACAGGCGGTACAATGAGCAGTTCTTC CASSNRRYNEQFF
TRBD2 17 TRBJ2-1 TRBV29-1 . TGCAGCGTTGAAGCGACTATGGGAGGGCGTACGGTCAATGAGCAGTTCTTC CSVEATMGGRTVNEQFF
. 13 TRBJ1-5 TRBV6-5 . TGTGCCAGCAGTTCCTACAGTAATCAGCCCCAGCATTTT CASSSYSNQPQHF
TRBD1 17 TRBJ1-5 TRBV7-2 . TGTGCCAGCAGCGCGGGACAGGGGGCCTATAGCAATCAGCCCCAGCATTTT CASSAGQGAYSNQPQHF